This T cell receptor (beta chain) was observed in a study of CD8 T cells in ankylosing spondylitis. Germline CDR1 and CDR2: SGHDT and YYEEEE. This CDR3 has 16 residues. V was trimmed by 0 bases and J by 5 bases, leaving 15 bases between them. TCRdb passed the 5' RACE reads through MiXCR, listing each CDR3 protein once. The table shows about 250,000 distinct CDR3 sequences, with roughly 32% occurring only once. The sequence came from a male donor with ankylosing spondylitis or in good health (not recorded which). Sequenced sample: blood, either unsorted or a sorted T cell fraction (not recorded which). The chain is built from TRBV5-6 and TRBJ2-1, with D perhaps matching TRBD2 (6 bases). CDR3: CASSLAWRGRNNEQFF. CDR3 bases: TGTGCCAGCAGCTTGGCCTGGCGGGGACGCAACAATGAGCAGTTCTTC.